Each of the 19 T cell receptor beta chains below was sequenced from the same sample in a study of T cells in Graves' hyperthyroidism and ophthalmopathy. From RNA transcripts, TCR beta CDR3 regions were amplified. The TCR CDR3 was amplified in a first-round RT-PCR using the HTBI primer set. TCRdb analysed the multiplex PCR reads with MiXCR anew, one entry per CDR3 protein. The sample lists 350,000 to 400,000 distinct CDR3 sequences; under 20% were seen once. Sequencing used blood. These receptors all come from a young woman with Graves' hyperthyroidism.

This clonotype was seen just once. This sequence joins TRBV6-5 and TRBJ1-2, with 7 bases identical to TRBD1. The CDR3 totals 17 residues. The ends lost 0 bases at V and 5 bases at J; junction bases unmatched: 12. Germline V gene lookup returns CDR1 MNHEY and CDR2 SVGAGI. The CDR3 sequence is CASSYSVPGQKVYGYTF. CDR3 DNA: TGTGCCAGCAGTTACTCTGTCCCGGGACAGAAGGTTTATGGCTACACCTTC.

This clonotype appeared many times. The V and J genes are TRBV7-2 and TRBJ2-7, with a weak D call TRBD1 (6 bases). The CDR3 has 12 amino acids. Germline CDR1 reads SGHTA; CDR2 reads FQGNSA. V was clipped by 1 base and J by 8 bases, with 9 bases between them. The CDR3 sequence: CASSLGRGQQYF. CDR3 in DNA: TGTGCCAGCAGCTTAGGCAGGGGCCAGCAGTACTTC.

This clonotype was detected ten times or more. This rearrangement joins TRBV2 to TRBJ1-1, with 9 bases aligning to TRBD1. CDR3 length equals 13 residues. V lost 8 bases, J lost 6 bases, and 7 bases stayed unmatched. The germline gives CDR1 SNHLY, CDR2 FYNNEI. The chain's CDR3 is CASHRDRAPEAFF. CDR3 sequence (DNA): TGTGCCAGCCACCGGGACAGGGCTCCTGAAGCTTTCTTT.

Ten or more counts support this clonotype. The J gene is TRBJ2-2, the V gene TRBV4-1, with D perhaps TRBD2 (7 bases). Between the trimmed V and J ends, which lost 1 base and 4 bases, there was a span of 16 bases. CDR3 length: 17 residues. Germline CDR1 and CDR2: MGHRA and YSYEKL. DNA for the CDR3: TGCGCCAGCAGCCAAGTCCCCGCGGGGGCGCTCACCGGGGAGCTGTTTTTT. The encoded protein is CASSQVPAGALTGELFF.

The chain couples TRBV12-3 or TRBV12-4 to TRBJ1-1; D remains unclear. The CDR3 is 14 amino acids. V was clipped by 7 bases and J by 0 bases, with 12 bases between them. The CDR3 here is CASTPRVLNTEAFF. In DNA form, the CDR3 reads TGTGCCAGCACCCCGAGGGTCCTGAACACTGAAGCTTTCTTT.

This clonotype has just a few counts. A much larger clone differs from this one at a single base, so this may be a read error. The chain carries TRBV30 and TRBJ1-5; 8 nucleotides align to TRBD1. Germline loops: CDR1 GTSNPN, CDR2 SVGIG (reference sequence). The CDR3 is made up of 15 amino acids. The CDR3: CACSRGPASNQPKHF. Written as DNA, the CDR3 is TGTGCCTGTTCCAGGGGGCCGGCTAGCAATCAGCCCAAGCATTTT.

This clonotype was picked up many times. The rearrangement links TRBV6-5 to TRBJ1-1; unclear D gene. The V and J ends lost 0 bases and 1 base respectively, with 6 bases between them. This CDR3 region has 14 residues. In germline, CDR1 is MNHEY, CDR2 SVGAGI. CDR3: CASSYSHTNTEAFF. In DNA form, the CDR3 reads TGTGCCAGCAGTTACTCCCACACGAACACTGAAGCTTTCTTT.

The gene calls are TRBV12-3 or TRBV12-4 and TRBJ2-4; 8 positions agree with TRBD1. V gave up 6 bases and J gave up 0 bases; unmatched junction bases: 4. This CDR3 is 15 amino acids long. CDR3 region: CASSWTGKAKNIQYF. The CDR3 coding sequence is TGTGCCAGCAGCTGGACAGGGAAAGCCAAAAACATTCAGTACTTC.

This clonotype was found a few times. The J gene is TRBJ2-5, the V gene TRBV5-5, with D possibly TRBD2 on 5 matching bases. The CDR3 has 14 amino acids. V was trimmed by 3 bases and J by 4 bases, leaving 13 bases between them. Germline lookup yields CDR1 SGHKS and CDR2 YYEKEE (reference sequence). DNA for the CDR3: TGTGCCAGCAGCTATGTCGGGGTGCCAGAGACCCAGTACTTC. Translating it yields CASSYVGVPETQYF. The variable domain in full, completed from reference TRBV5-5 and TRBJ2-5, reads DAGVTQSPTHLIKTRGQQVTLRCSPISGHKSVSWYQQVLGQGPQFIFQYYEKEERGRGNFPDRFSARQFPNYSSELNVNALLLGDSALYLCASSYVGVPETQYFGPGTRLLVL.

This clonotype was recorded many times. The J gene is TRBJ1-1, the V gene TRBV5-1; the D gene is possibly TRBD1 (5 bases). Germline V CDR1 and CDR2: SGHRS, YFSETQ. The CDR3 runs 14 residues. Trimming pared 0 bases from V and 7 bases from J, leaving 13 bases between. The CDR3 protein is CASSLAGTMFEAFF. DNA for the CDR3: TGCGCCAGCAGCTTGGCCGGGACGATGTTTGAAGCTTTCTTT.

This clonotype came up many times. The chain carries TRBV7-9 and TRBJ1-2; D gene uncertain. Per germline, CDR1 SEHNR and CDR2 FQNEAQ (reference sequence). This CDR3 is 14 amino acids long. Trimming took off 1 base at V and 5 bases at J, with 11 bases between the two ends. The DNA for the CDR3 is TGTGCCAGCAGCTTAGGGGAAGGAGGGTATGGCTACACCTTC. Amino acids: CASSLGEGGYGYTF.

This clonotype showed up many times. V is TRBV28 and J is TRBJ1-5; the match to TRBD1 covers 10 bases. The CDR3 consists of 18 residues. Germline V gene sequence: CDR1 MDHEN, CDR2 SYDVKM. The V gene end was trimmed by 1 base and the J gene end by 4 bases; junction bases not matched to a gene: 10. CDR3 in DNA: TGTGCCAGCAGTTTATTTTGGTCGACAGGGGGCTTAAATCAGCCCCAGCATTTT. Translating it yields CASSLFWSTGGLNQPQHF.

This clonotype has a count of ten or more. The chain is built from TRBV4-1 and TRBJ1-1, with TRBD1 matching over 9 bases. V lost 8 bases, J lost 9 bases, and 13 bases stayed unmatched. The CDR3 extends over 14 amino acids. Germline CDR1 MGHRA, CDR2 YSYEKL. The CDR3 here is CASGDREGARQAFF. CDR3 in DNA: TGCGCCAGCGGGGACAGGGAGGGTGCCCGACAAGCTTTCTTT.

This clonotype was detected ten times or more. The chain recombines TRBV2 with TRBJ1-2; 10 bases map to TRBD1. The ends lost 8 bases at V and 5 bases at J; junction bases unmatched: 11. CDR3 length: 15 residues. CDR1 and CDR2 (germline): SNHLY, FYNNEI. CDR3 bases: TGTGCCAGCCGATCAGACAGGGGGCGAGGGTATGGCTACACCTTC. This gives the protein CASRSDRGRGYGYTF.

This clonotype came up once. At one of its ends the junction is not consistent with the germline gene, which may arise from a read error. This sequence joins TRBV6-1 and TRBJ1-1; D gene unclear. Per the germline V gene, CDR1 is MNHNS and CDR2 is SASEGT. This CDR3 spans 13 amino acids. The CDR3 region has the DNA TGTGCCAGCAGTGATGTCCCCTCAACTGAGGCTTTCTTT. Translation gives CASSDVPSTEAFF.

This clonotype was found many times. The rearrangement uses TRBV6-1 and TRBJ1-1; D may be TRBD1 (5 bases). Germline lookup yields CDR1 MNHNS and CDR2 SASEGT. CDR3 length equals 12 residues. The V end was cut by 8 bases, the J end by 0 bases, with 7 bases between. The CDR3 nucleotides read TGTGCCAGCGGACACCTGAACACTGAAGCTTTCTTT. Encoded protein: CASGHLNTEAFF.

This clonotype was recorded many times. Here the CDR3 reads CASSVGQEFYEQYF. The CDR3 coding sequence is TGTGCCAGCAGTGTCGGACAGGAGTTCTACGAGCAGTACTTC. The chain employs TRBV12-3 or TRBV12-4 and TRBJ2-7, with 7 bases aligning to TRBD1. CDR3 length: 14 amino acids. The trim removed 5 bases at V and 3 bases at J, leaving 7 bases unmatched.

This clonotype has a single count. The rearrangement joins TRBV27 to TRBJ2-7; D gene uncertain. Trimming cost V 4 bases and J 2 bases, with 9 bases left between them. Looked up from germline, CDR1 is MNHEY and CDR2 is SMNVEV (reference sequence). The CDR3 sequence is 13 residues long. CDR3 residues: CASSSLLAYEQYF. CDR3 in DNA: TGTGCCAGCAGTTCCCTGCTGGCCTACGAGCAGTACTTC.

This clonotype was detected many times. This chain uses TRBV12-3 or TRBV12-4 with TRBJ2-2; D is possibly TRBD1 or TRBD2 (5 bases each). Trimming shortened V by 1 base and J by 2 bases, and 23 bases separated the two germline ends. The CDR3 spans 20 residues. The CDR3, as DNA: TGTGCCAGCAGTTTAGGGGCTAGATCGGGGCTAAATATTAACACCGGGGAGCTGTTTTTT. Its translation: CASSLGARSGLNINTGELFF.